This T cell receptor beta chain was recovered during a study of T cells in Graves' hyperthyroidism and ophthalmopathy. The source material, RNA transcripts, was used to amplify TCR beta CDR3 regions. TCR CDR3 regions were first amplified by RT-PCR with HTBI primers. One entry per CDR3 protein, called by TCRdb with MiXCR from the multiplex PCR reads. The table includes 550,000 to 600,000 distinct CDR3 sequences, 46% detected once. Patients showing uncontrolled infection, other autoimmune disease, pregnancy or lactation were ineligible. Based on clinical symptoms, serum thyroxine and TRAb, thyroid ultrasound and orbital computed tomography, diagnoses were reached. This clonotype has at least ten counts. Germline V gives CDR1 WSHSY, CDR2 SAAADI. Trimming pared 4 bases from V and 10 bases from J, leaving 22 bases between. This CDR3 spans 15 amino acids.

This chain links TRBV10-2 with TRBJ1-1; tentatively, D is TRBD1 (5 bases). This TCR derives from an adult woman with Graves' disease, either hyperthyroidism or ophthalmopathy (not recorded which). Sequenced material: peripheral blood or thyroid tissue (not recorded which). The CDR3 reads CASSGPTAPTSGAFF. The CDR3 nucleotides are TGCGCCAGCAGTGGACCGACAGCCCCTACGTCGGGAGCTTTCTTT.